This T cell receptor beta chain derives from a study of blood T cell repertoires in COVID-19. Measured with immunoSEQ multiplex PCR; TCRdb has only the in-frame clones, and not every one. Of about 200,000 clones listed, under 90% were seen once; the top ten hold 3.5% to 4%. The source of this sequence is a woman in her 30s with acute COVID-19. What was sequenced was PBMCs or T cells enriched from blood (not recorded which).

Here the CDR3 reads CASSHTQDYTF. CDR3 nucleotides: TGTGCCAGCAGTCATACACAGGACTACACCTTC. The chain employs TRBV28 and TRBJ1-2; tentatively, D is TRBD1 (5 bases). Germline loops: CDR1 MDHEN, CDR2 SYDVKM. The CDR3 is 11 amino acids. The ends were cut back, 5 bases at V and 10 bases at J, with 11 bases in the middle.